Each of the 17 T cell receptor beta chains below was sequenced from the same sample in a study of blood T cell repertoires in COVID-19. Sequenced by immunoSEQ multiplex PCR; TCRdb stores in-frame clones only, minus some. This table holds fewer than 70,000 clones, approximately 85% found once. Sequenced input: peripheral blood. These receptors were collected from a man aged 45-65 years with acute or convalescent COVID-19.

The rearrangement joins TRBV4-1 to TRBJ2-3; 10 nucleotides align to TRBD2. The CDR3 contains 15 residues. Germline V gene lookup returns CDR1 MGHRA and CDR2 YSYEKL. With 6 bases clipped from V and 10 bases from J, the junction kept 13 bases outside the gene matches. The CDR3 bases are TGCGCCAGCAGTCACCCGGGACTAGCGTCAGTTCCGCAGTATTTT. This encodes CASSHPGLASVPQYF.

V gene TRBV7-8 combines with J gene TRBJ2-5, with a possible D match to TRBD2 (6 bases). CDR1 is SGHVS, CDR2 FQNEAQ, per germline. Trimming cost V 5 bases and J 3 bases, with 16 bases left between them. This CDR3 contains 15 residues. Here the CDR3 DNA reads TGTGCCAGCAGCCCAGGAGGGCTAGCGAAAGAGACCCAGTACTTC. Protein sequence: CASSPGGLAKETQYF.

The rearrangement joins TRBV24-1 to TRBJ2-2, with 12 bases aligning to TRBD1. The CDR3 is 17 amino acids. Looked up from germline, CDR1 is KGHDR and CDR2 is SFDVKD. After removal of 5 bases from V and 4 bases from J, the junction contained 7 bases not matched to a gene. CDR3 nucleotide sequence: TGTGCCACCAGTGGCCCGGGACAGGGGGCATTCACCGGGGAGCTGTTTTTT. Translating gives CATSGPGQGAFTGELFF.

The rearrangement uses TRBV3-1 (or the pseudogene TRBV3-2) and TRBJ2-5; 7 bases agree with TRBD2. Germline CDR1 reads LGHDT; CDR2 reads YNNKEL (reference sequence). This CDR3 spans 16 amino acids. The V gene end was trimmed by 0 bases and the J gene end by 5 bases; junction bases not matched to a gene: 9. CDR3 DNA: TGTGCCAGCAGCCAAGAACTTTCTAGCGGTTGGGAGACCCAGTACTTC. This translates into CASSQELSSGWETQYF.

The rearrangement links TRBV11-2 to TRBJ2-3; D gene uncertain. The CDR3 is made up of 14 amino acids. Germline V gene lookup returns CDR1 SGHAT and CDR2 FQNNGV. The V end was cut by 1 base, the J end by 4 bases, with 9 bases between. The CDR3 loop is CASSLGRPADTQYF. The CDR3 DNA is TGTGCCAGCAGCTTAGGGAGACCCGCAGATACGCAGTATTTT.

This clone was detected once. CDR3 region: CASSRTSGGDLSYEQYF. In DNA, the CDR3 is TGTGCCAGCAGCAGGACTAGCGGGGGGGACCTGTCCTACGAGCAGTACTTC. The J gene is TRBJ2-7, the V gene TRBV5-4; 15 nucleotides line up with TRBD2. J gave up 1 base and V 4 bases, and 6 bases lay outside the gene matches. In germline, CDR1 is SGHNT, CDR2 YYREEE (reference sequence). The CDR3 covers 17 residues.

This clone showed up just once. The chain uses TRBV3-1 (or the pseudogene TRBV3-2) and TRBJ1-5; D possibly corresponds to TRBD1 (6 bases). The CDR3 length is 15 residues. Germline V gene lookup returns CDR1 LGHDT and CDR2 YNNKEL (reference sequence). Trimming pared 1 base from V and 2 bases from J, leaving 9 bases between. CDR3 nucleotides: TGTGCCAGCAGCCAAGGGGACACCGGCAATCAGCCCCAGCATTTT. This encodes CASSQGDTGNQPQHF.

The chain recombines TRBV2 with TRBJ1-1; D uncertain. V lost 1 base to trimming and J lost 5 bases, with 11 bases between them. The germline V gene encodes CDR1 SNHLY and CDR2 FYNNEI. The CDR3 runs 14 residues. For the CDR3, the DNA is TGTGCCAGCAGTGAAGGGAGGGCCTGGACTGAAGCTTTCTTT. As protein: CASSEGRAWTEAFF.

The genes are TRBV28 and TRBJ1-2; D may be TRBD1 (5 bases). V lost 5 bases to trimming and J lost 0 bases, with 22 bases between them. The length of the CDR3 is 18 residues. Per the germline V gene, CDR1 is MDHEN and CDR2 is SYDVKM. The CDR3 DNA sequence: TGTGCCAGCAGTCCACTCACGACAGACACTACCACTAACTATGGCTACACCTTC. Translated: CASSPLTTDTTTNYGYTF.

The chain is built from TRBV5-4 and TRBJ1-1, with 9 positions matching TRBD1. This CDR3 has 15 residues. V shed 2 bases, J shed 5 bases, and the junction held 7 bases outside the gene matches. Per germline, CDR1 SGHNT and CDR2 YYREEE (reference sequence). CDR3 amino acids: CASSLTGGVKTEAFF. CDR3 nucleotides: TGTGCCAGCAGCTTAACAGGGGGCGTAAAGACTGAAGCTTTCTTT. Full variable domain (missing parts from reference TRBV5-4 and TRBJ1-1): ETGVTQSPTHLIKTRGQQVTLRCSSQSGHNTVSWYQQALGQGPQFIFQYYREEENGRGNFPPRFSGLQFPNYSSELNVNALELDDSALYLCASSLTGGVKTEAFFGQGTRLTVV.

The chain employs TRBV10-3 and TRBJ1-2; 9 positions match TRBD1. From germline, CDR1 is ENHRY and CDR2 SYGVKD. This CDR3 has 18 residues. The J segment lost 3 bases and the V segment lost 0 bases, leaving 11 bases of the junction unmatched. The CDR3 region is CAISESRTGASFDYGYTF. The CDR3 coding sequence is TGTGCCATCAGTGAGTCAAGGACAGGGGCCTCCTTCGACTATGGCTACACCTTC.

CDR3 amino acids: CASSPGTKQETQYF. CDR3 in DNA: TGTGCCAGCAGCCCCGGGACTAAACAAGAGACCCAGTACTTC. The chain combines TRBV7-7 with TRBJ2-5; 7 bases map to TRBD2. Germline lookup yields CDR1 SSHAT and CDR2 FNYEAQ (reference sequence). The CDR3 length is 14 residues. V lost 5 bases, J lost 2 bases, and 5 bases stayed unmatched.

As regards this clone: The same CDR3 can be traced to other DNA sequences in this sample. The chain has TRBV11-3 and TRBJ2-1; the match to TRBD2 covers 9 bases. The CDR3 covers 19 residues. V shed 0 bases, J shed 7 bases, and the junction held 16 bases outside the gene matches. The germline V gene encodes CDR1 SGHNT and CDR2 YENEEA. The CDR3 sequence: CASSLDGGAAGGQRNEQFF. Here the CDR3 DNA reads TGTGCCAGCAGCTTAGACGGGGGTGCTGCGGGGGGGCAACGGAATGAGCAGTTCTTC.

The genes are TRBV6-5 and TRBJ1-1; perhaps TRBD1 as D (5 bases). The CDR3 has 13 amino acids. The germline V gene encodes CDR1 MNHEY and CDR2 SVGAGI. The germline V and J ends were trimmed by 2 bases and 6 bases, with 10 bases remaining between them. Here the CDR3 DNA reads TGTGCCAGCAGTTACACGGGGGATGCTGAAGCTTTCTTT. Encoded protein: CASSYTGDAEAFF.

The V and J genes are TRBV7-8 and TRBJ2-5; TRBD2 aligns across 7 bases. The germline CDR1 and CDR2 sequences are SGHVS and FQNEAQ. The length of the CDR3 is 14 residues. V was pared by 5 bases and J by 2 bases, with 5 bases of the junction left unmatched. Here the CDR3 reads CASSAAGDQETQYF. CDR3 DNA: TGTGCCAGCAGCGCCGCGGGGGATCAAGAGACCCAGTACTTC.

The genes are TRBV24-1 and TRBJ2-1; D possibly corresponds to TRBD1 (6 bases). The CDR3 is 17 amino acids. The germline CDR1 and CDR2 sequences are KGHDR and SFDVKD. V was shortened by 0 bases and J by 6 bases, with 17 bases between the two germline ends. The CDR3 DNA is TGTGCCACCAGTGATTTGCACATCCCGTCAGGGGTCAATGAGCAGTTCTTC. It is translated as CATSDLHIPSGVNEQFF.

The rearrangement links TRBV3-1 (or the pseudogene TRBV3-2) to TRBJ2-1; 11 nucleotides match TRBD1. Trimming at V came to 4 bases and at J to 9 bases, leaving 5 bases not matched to a gene. Germline V CDR1 and CDR2: LGHDT, YNNKEL (reference sequence). The CDR3 runs 14 residues. CDR3 residues: CASSRTGQGAEQFF. DNA for the CDR3: TGTGCCAGCAGCCGCACAGGACAGGGGGCTGAGCAGTTCTTC.